This T cell receptor beta chain was observed in a study of CD8+ T cells in alopecia areata. Study-wide background: Using the percentage of affected scalp area, treated patients' severity was scored. Study results and caveats: Scalp clonality, together with expanded CD8+ clones among the top 100, fell significantly with tofacitinib.

This clone was counted a few times. Its antigen is still unknown. The treatment: oral pan-JAK inhibitor, 5-10 mg twice daily. Extracted RNA was reverse transcribed into cDNA, the sequencing template. Sequencing used immunoSEQ multiplex PCR; TCRdb keeps in-frame clones, though not all of them. Of approximately 160,000 clones listed, approximately 57% are singletons. Per germline, CDR1 SQVTM and CDR2 ANQGSEA. This CDR3 has 12 amino acids. Trimming removed 4 bases from V and 0 bases from J, with 6 bases in between. This clonotype was obtained from a human donor with alopecia areata. This chain joins TRBV29-1 and TRBJ1-1; no reliable D call. The sequencing here drew on CD4+ T cells sorted from blood, taken at week 24, from a patient treated with tofacitinib. DNA of the CDR3: TGCAGCGTTGGGCTCATGAACACTGAAGCTTTCTTT. It is translated as CSVGLMNTEAFF.